This entry lists 31 T cell receptor beta chains sequenced from one sample in a study of T cell changes during pregnancy in multiple sclerosis (dated by TCRdb to the late 2010s). The protocol used for the library was the immunoSEQ multiplex PCR assay. TCRdb took this table from immuneACCESS and kept in-frame rearrangements with V and J called. Such tables lack part of the clones; where checked against another copy, unresolved V genes explain under half of the gap, and the rest is unexplained. This sample comprises roughly 29,000 clones, 85% to 90% of them detected only once. The leading ten clones occupy 8% of the sample. The material sequenced was CD8+ T cells from peripheral blood mononuclear cells, taken before pregnancy. These receptors were taken from a female donor with multiple sclerosis, enrolled in a pregnancy study.

The rearrangement uses TRBV13 and TRBJ1-4; tentative D call: TRBD1 (6 bases). The CDR3 runs to 13 residues. Trimming pared 5 bases from V and 8 bases from J, leaving 12 bases between. The V gene's germline CDR1 is PRHDT and CDR2 FYEKMQ (reference sequence). CDR3 protein: CASSHREGEKLFF. In DNA form, the CDR3 reads TGTGCCAGCAGCCACAGGGAGGGGGAAAAACTGTTTTTT.

This chain joins TRBV16 and TRBJ1-2, with 8 bases fitting TRBD1. CDR3 length: 15 residues. Trimming cost V 4 bases and J 2 bases; bases outside gene matches: 6. Per the germline V gene, CDR1 is KGHSY and CDR2 is FQNENV. CDR3 DNA sequence: TGTGCCAGCAGCCGGGGGACAGGAGAAAACTATGGCTACACCTTC. Protein product: CASSRGTGENYGYTF.

This chain joins TRBV28 and TRBJ2-7; 8 bases agree with TRBD1. This CDR3 is built from 15 residues. The V gene end was trimmed by 3 bases and the J gene end by 2 bases; junction bases not matched to a gene: 6. Germline CDR1 is MDHEN and CDR2 is SYDVKM. CDR3 sequence (DNA): TGTGCCAGCAGTTTTCTCGAGACAGGGGCCTACGAGCAGTACTTC. Residues: CASSFLETGAYEQYF.

The chain recombines TRBV7-9 with TRBJ1-2; TRBD1 matches at 7 bases. Trimming took 2 bases from V and 5 from J; bases not matched to a gene: 11. This CDR3 region has 16 residues. The germline gives CDR1 SEHNR, CDR2 FQNEAQ (reference sequence). The chain's CDR3 is CASSLWTGYNYYGYTF. CDR3 nucleotides: TGTGCCAGCAGCTTATGGACAGGATATAACTATTATGGCTACACCTTC.

The chain has TRBV27 and TRBJ1-1; TRBD1 might be the D (5 bases). The V gene's germline CDR1 is MNHEY and CDR2 SMNVEV (reference sequence). Trimming took off 3 bases at V and 4 bases at J, with 12 bases between the two ends. The CDR3 runs to 14 residues. CDR3 coding DNA: TGTGCCAGCAGTTTGGGGCAGGGTGCCACTGAAGCTTTCTTT. It encodes CASSLGQGATEAFF.

V and J are TRBV9 and TRBJ1-6, with a tentative D call TRBD1 (6 bases). The CDR3 sequence is 13 residues long. V gave up 4 bases and J gave up 10 bases, with 12 bases separating them. Germline CDR1 reads SGDLS; CDR2 reads YYNGEE. The CDR3 nucleotides read TGTGCCAGCAGCTCTACAGGGAACTCACCCCTCCACTTT. Translating it yields CASSSTGNSPLHF. Complete variable domain (other parts from reference TRBV9 and TRBJ1-6): DSGVTQTPKHLITATGQRVTLRCSPRSGDLSVYWYQQSLDQGLQFLIQYYNGEERAKGNILERFSAQQFPDLHSELNLSSLELGDSALYFCASSSTGNSPLHFGNGTRLTVT.

The chain's CDR3 is CASTTPGTGRSEQYF. CDR3 nucleotide sequence: TGTGCCAGCACGACTCCCGGGACTGGGCGGAGCGAGCAGTACTTC. The chain joins TRBV2 to TRBJ2-7, with D perhaps TRBD2 (6 bases). Germline V gene lookup returns CDR1 SNHLY and CDR2 FYNNEI. The CDR3 has 15 residues. V was trimmed by 7 bases and J by 6 bases, leaving 22 bases between them.

In the case of this clone: The sample carries other DNA sequences with the same CDR3. The chain couples TRBV6-6 to TRBJ1-5, with 7 bases that match TRBD1. The CDR3 has 14 residues. The V segment lost 6 bases and the J segment 3 bases; nucleotides outside the gene matches: 5. The germline CDR1 and CDR2 sequences are MNHNY and SVGAGI (reference sequence). The DNA for the CDR3 is TGTGCCAGCAGGCCGGGACAGCACAATCAGCCCCAGCATTTT. Protein sequence: CASRPGQHNQPQHF.

The CDR3 nucleotides are TGTGCCAGCAGCCCTAGCTTCCCCTCCTCTGGAAACACCATATATTTT. It translates to CASSPSFPSSGNTIYF. This sequence joins TRBV11-2 and TRBJ1-3; no clear D. The germline V and J ends were trimmed by 5 bases and 0 bases, with 14 bases remaining between them. CDR1 and CDR2 (germline): SGHAT, FQNNGV. This CDR3 has 16 amino acids. Variable domain in full (rest from reference TRBV11-2 and TRBJ1-3): EAGVAQSPRYKIIEKRQSVAFWCNPISGHATLYWYQQILGQGPKLLIQFQNNGVVDDSQLPKDRFSAERLKGVDSTLKIQPAKLEDSAVYLCASSPSFPSSGNTIYFGEGSWLTVV.

The chain uses TRBV13 and TRBJ2-1, with TRBD1 matching 12 bases. Germline values: CDR1 PRHDT, CDR2 FYEKMQ (reference sequence). The CDR3 runs to 16 residues. J gave up 5 bases and V 2 bases, and 4 bases lay outside the gene matches. In DNA form, the CDR3 reads TGTGCCAGCAGCTTAAGGCGGGACAGGGGGCACAATGAGCAGTTCTTC. Its translation: CASSLRRDRGHNEQFF.

The V call is TRBV7-8, the J call TRBJ2-7, with 9 nucleotides matching TRBD1. The CDR3 is made up of 15 amino acids. In germline, CDR1 is SGHVS, CDR2 FQNEAQ. The V gene end was trimmed by 5 bases and the J gene end by 2 bases; junction bases not matched to a gene: 7. CDR3 amino acids: CASSPEDRGTYEQYF. The CDR3 DNA reads as TGTGCCAGCAGCCCTGAGGACAGGGGTACCTACGAGCAGTACTTC.

The rearrangement uses TRBV7-3 and TRBJ2-5; 9 bases match TRBD2. Germline V gives CDR1 SGHTA, CDR2 FQGTGA. V lost 2 bases and J lost 0; bases outside the gene matches: 1. This CDR3 region has 15 residues. As DNA, the CDR3 is TGTGCCAGCAGCTTAGGGACTAGCAACCAAGAGACCCAGTACTTC. Translated, it gives CASSLGTSNQETQYF.

A single count supports this clone. J is TRBJ1-1 and V is TRBV27; weak D call: TRBD1 (5 bases). The CDR3 spans 12 residues. V was trimmed by 2 bases and J by 4 bases, leaving 5 bases between them. CDR1 and CDR2 (germline): MNHEY, SMNVEV (reference sequence). CDR3 nucleotide sequence: TGTGCCAGCAGTTTAAGGGGCACTGAAGCTTTCTTT. It is translated as CASSLRGTEAFF.

This chain uses TRBV2 with TRBJ2-7, with a weak D call TRBD2 (5 bases). The germline CDR1 and CDR2 sequences are SNHLY and FYNNEI. CDR3 length equals 15 residues. V lost 3 bases to trimming and J lost 4 bases, with 16 bases between them. CDR3 nucleotide sequence: TGTGCCAGCAGTGATTTGGACGGGGTGGGATACGAGCAGTACTTC. It is translated as CASSDLDGVGYEQYF.

This sequence joins TRBV5-8 and TRBJ2-1; D gene uncertain. The CDR3 is 12 residues long. Looked up from germline, CDR1 is SGHTS and CDR2 is YDEGEE. The ends were cut back, 3 bases at V and 7 bases at J, with 8 bases in the middle. The CDR3 spells CASSSTRNEQFF. CDR3 nucleotides: TGTGCCAGCAGCTCAACTCGGAATGAGCAGTTCTTC.

The gene calls are TRBV2 and TRBJ1-2; TRBD1 might be the D (5 bases). This CDR3 comprises 15 residues. V was pared by 0 bases and J by 2 bases, with 10 bases between. Germline V CDR1 and CDR2: SNHLY, FYNNEI. In DNA form, the CDR3 reads TGTGCCAGCAGTGAAGCAGGGCAGGGAAACTATGGCTACACCTTC. It translates to CASSEAGQGNYGYTF.

The chain is built from TRBV11-2 and TRBJ1-1; possible D gene TRBD1, 5 bases. Trimming stripped 3 bases from V and 1 base from J, with 18 bases between. This CDR3 is 17 amino acids long. The germline V gene has CDR1 SGHAT and CDR2 FQNNGV. The CDR3 region is CASSLPRGGVKNTEAFF. In DNA, the CDR3 is TGTGCCAGCAGCTTGCCGCGGGGGGGGGTAAAGAACACTGAAGCTTTCTTT.

The chain carries TRBV11-2 and TRBJ2-7; D gene unclear. The germline V gene encodes CDR1 SGHAT and CDR2 FQNNGV. Trimming removed 0 bases from V and 3 bases from J, with 3 bases in between. There are 12 residues in the CDR3. Here the CDR3 reads CASSLDLYEQYF. In DNA, the CDR3 is TGTGCCAGCAGCTTAGACCTCTACGAGCAGTACTTC.

The chain employs TRBV18 and TRBJ2-7; D is perhaps TRBD1 (6 bases). Trimming removed 6 bases from V and 3 bases from J, with 12 bases in between. CDR1 and CDR2 from the germline V gene are KGHSH and LQKENI. The CDR3 loop spans 13 amino acids. CDR3 in DNA: TGTGCCAGCTCTTCTCGAGGGGGCTACGAGCAGTACTTC. It yields the protein CASSSRGGYEQYF.

The chain uses TRBV27 and TRBJ2-1; tentatively, D is TRBD1 (5 bases). Germline-derived CDR1 and CDR2 are MNHEY and SMNVEV (reference sequence). Trimming left V 2 bases short and J 0 bases short, with 14 bases between. The CDR3 extends over 17 amino acids. CDR3 amino acids: CASSLQGTYISYNEQFF. CDR3 nucleotides: TGTGCCAGCAGTTTACAGGGTACCTACATCTCCTACAATGAGCAGTTCTTC.

Here the CDR3 reads CASSLGGTTPNEQFF. The CDR3 DNA reads as TGTGCCAGCAGCTTAGGTGGGACTACCCCCAATGAGCAGTTCTTC. The V call is TRBV7-2, the J call TRBJ2-1; 7 positions agree with TRBD2. Germline CDR1 SGHTA, CDR2 FQGNSA. This CDR3 spans 15 amino acids. The V and J ends lost 1 base and 6 bases, in that order; junction bases with no gene match: 6.

The chain employs TRBV6-5 and TRBJ2-3; weak D call: TRBD2 (6 bases). The V end was cut by 10 bases, the J end by 0 bases, with 14 bases between. Germline V gene data show CDR1 as MNHEY and CDR2 as SVGAGI. This CDR3 has 14 residues. This CDR3 reads CATGATVSTDTQYF. The CDR3, as DNA: TGTGCCACGGGAGCTACCGTTAGCACAGATACGCAGTATTTT.

This clone occurred once. The V gene is TRBV7-6, the J gene TRBJ2-1; D remains unclear. V was cut by 1 base and J by 6 bases, with 7 bases left in between. The CDR3 extends over 13 amino acids. In germline, CDR1 is SGHVS, CDR2 FNYEAQ. CDR3 bases: TGTGCCAGCAGCTTAGACTATGCCAATGAGCAGTTCTTC. Its translation: CASSLDYANEQFF. The full variable domain, its missing parts supplied by reference TRBV7-6 and TRBJ2-1, is GAGVSQSPRYKVTKRGQDVALRCDPISGHVSLYWYRQALGQGPEFLTYFNYEAQQDKSGLPNDRFSAERPEGSISTLTIQRTEQRDSAMYRCASSLDYANEQFFGPGTRLTVL.

The chain uses TRBV7-9 and TRBJ1-1; TRBD1 is a possible D gene (5 bases). Per the germline V gene, CDR1 is SEHNR and CDR2 is FQNEAQ (reference sequence). The V and J ends lost 4 bases and 3 bases respectively, with 18 bases between them. The CDR3 has 16 amino acids. The CDR3 DNA reads as TGTGCCAGCAGCTCGAGCGCAGGGTCAACTCACACTGAAGCTTTCTTT. Its protein is CASSSSAGSTHTEAFF.

The rearrangement links TRBV25-1 to TRBJ1-2; 12 positions agree with TRBD1. The germline V gene has CDR1 MGHDK and CDR2 SYGVNS. The CDR3 runs to 16 residues. The V and J ends lost 0 bases and 3 bases, in that order; junction bases with no gene match: 2. This chain's CDR3 is CASSEYGTGGYYGYTF. In nucleotides, the CDR3 is TGTGCCAGCAGTGAATACGGGACAGGGGGCTACTATGGCTACACCTTC.

This CDR3 reads CAISERVVLAGGRGNIQYF. DNA for the CDR3: TGTGCCATCAGTGAGAGGGTGGTGCTAGCGGGGGGCCGGGGGAACATTCAGTACTTC. This chain joins TRBV10-3 and TRBJ2-4; TRBD2 matches at 11 bases. The CDR3 totals 19 residues. V dropped 2 bases and J dropped 7; count of bases not matched to a gene: 16. Germline V lookup: CDR1 ENHRY, CDR2 SYGVKD.

This clone is a singleton in its sample. The chain uses TRBV13 and TRBJ1-2; 7 bases fit TRBD1. Germline CDR1 PRHDT, CDR2 FYEKMQ (reference sequence). This CDR3 region has 14 residues. J gave up 7 bases and V 0 bases, and 5 bases lay outside the gene matches. CDR3 sequence: CASSLGDRAGGYTF. As DNA, the CDR3 is TGTGCCAGCAGCTTAGGTGACAGGGCGGGTGGCTACACCTTC.

V and J are TRBV14 and TRBJ2-5; 9 bases line up with TRBD2. The V gene end was trimmed by 0 bases and the J gene end by 4 bases; junction bases not matched to a gene: 9. CDR1 is SGHDN, CDR2 FVKESK, per germline. CDR3 size: 17 residues. CDR3 region: CASSQDSSSGVLETQYF. Written as DNA, the CDR3 is TGTGCCAGCAGCCAAGATAGTTCTAGCGGGGTTTTAGAGACCCAGTACTTC.

The chain carries TRBV19 and TRBJ2-1; the match to TRBD1 covers 7 bases. The V segment lost 0 bases and the J segment 0 bases; nucleotides outside the gene matches: 2. The CDR3 spans 16 residues. Germline CDR1 and CDR2: LNHDA and SQIVND (reference sequence). The CDR3 nucleotides are TGTGCCAGTAGTATAGAGCAGGGGGACTCCTACAATGAGCAGTTCTTC. This sequence encodes CASSIEQGDSYNEQFF.

The chain is built from TRBV13 and TRBJ1-1; 9 bases agree with TRBD1. Germline V gene lookup returns CDR1 PRHDT and CDR2 FYEKMQ (reference sequence). The length of the CDR3 is 14 residues. V shed 5 bases and J 4 bases; nucleotides not matched to a gene: 5. The CDR3 DNA is TGTGCCAGCAGCCAACAGGGGGCGAGCACTGAAGCTTTCTTT. Encoded protein: CASSQQGASTEAFF.

The chain is built from TRBV19 and TRBJ1-1, with D perhaps matching TRBD1 (5 bases). CDR1 is LNHDA, CDR2 SQIVND, per germline (reference sequence). V lost 5 bases to trimming and J lost 4 bases, with 14 bases between them. The length of the CDR3 is 14 residues. CDR3 bases: TGTGCCAGTAGTCCCCGGGACTGGGGCACTGAAGCTTTCTTT. Encoded protein: CASSPRDWGTEAFF. Full variable domain (outside the CDR3, taken from reference TRBV19 and TRBJ1-1): DGGITQSPKYLFRKEGQNVTLSCEQNLNHDAMYWYRQDPGQGLRLIYYSQIVNDFQKGDIAEGYSVSREKKESFPLTVTSAQKNPTAFYLCASSPRDWGTEAFFGQGTRLTVV.